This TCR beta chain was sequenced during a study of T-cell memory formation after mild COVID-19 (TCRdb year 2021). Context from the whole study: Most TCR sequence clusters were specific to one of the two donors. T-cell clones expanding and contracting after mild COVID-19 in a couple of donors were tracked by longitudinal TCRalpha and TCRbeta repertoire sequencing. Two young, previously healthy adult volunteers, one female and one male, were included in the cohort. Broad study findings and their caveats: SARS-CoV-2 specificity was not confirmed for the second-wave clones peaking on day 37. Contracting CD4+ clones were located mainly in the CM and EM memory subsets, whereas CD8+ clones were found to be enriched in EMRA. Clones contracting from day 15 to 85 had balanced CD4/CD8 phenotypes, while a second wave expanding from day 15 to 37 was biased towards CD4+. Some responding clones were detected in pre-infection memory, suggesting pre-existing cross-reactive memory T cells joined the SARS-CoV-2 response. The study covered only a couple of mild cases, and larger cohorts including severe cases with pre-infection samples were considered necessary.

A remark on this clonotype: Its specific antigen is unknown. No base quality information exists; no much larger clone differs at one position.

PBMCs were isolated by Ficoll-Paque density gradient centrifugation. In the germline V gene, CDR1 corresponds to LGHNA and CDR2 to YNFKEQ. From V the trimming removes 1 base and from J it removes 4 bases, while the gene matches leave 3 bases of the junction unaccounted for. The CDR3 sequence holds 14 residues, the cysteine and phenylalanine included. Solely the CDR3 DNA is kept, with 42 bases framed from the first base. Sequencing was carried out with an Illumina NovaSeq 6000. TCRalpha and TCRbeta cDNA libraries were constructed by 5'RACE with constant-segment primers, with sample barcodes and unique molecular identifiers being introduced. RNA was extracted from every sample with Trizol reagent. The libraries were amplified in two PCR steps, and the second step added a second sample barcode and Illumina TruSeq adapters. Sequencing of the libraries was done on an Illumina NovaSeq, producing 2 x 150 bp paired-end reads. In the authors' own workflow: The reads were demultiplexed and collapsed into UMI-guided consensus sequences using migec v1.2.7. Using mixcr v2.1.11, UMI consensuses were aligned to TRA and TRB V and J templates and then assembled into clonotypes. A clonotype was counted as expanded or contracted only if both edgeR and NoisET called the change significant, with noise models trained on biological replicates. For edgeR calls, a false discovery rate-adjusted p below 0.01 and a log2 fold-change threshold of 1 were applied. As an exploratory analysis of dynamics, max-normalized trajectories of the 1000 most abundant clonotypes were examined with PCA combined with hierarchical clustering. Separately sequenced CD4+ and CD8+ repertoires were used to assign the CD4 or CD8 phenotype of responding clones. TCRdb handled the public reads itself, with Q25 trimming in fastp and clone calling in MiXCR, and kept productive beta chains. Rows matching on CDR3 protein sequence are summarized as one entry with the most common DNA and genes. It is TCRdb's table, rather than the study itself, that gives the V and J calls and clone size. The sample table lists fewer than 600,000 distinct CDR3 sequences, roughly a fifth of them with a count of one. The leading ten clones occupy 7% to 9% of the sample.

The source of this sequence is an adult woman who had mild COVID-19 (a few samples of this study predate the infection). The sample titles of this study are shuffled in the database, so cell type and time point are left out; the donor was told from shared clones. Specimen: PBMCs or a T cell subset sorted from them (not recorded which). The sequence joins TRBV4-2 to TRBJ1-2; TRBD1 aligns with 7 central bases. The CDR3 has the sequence CASSQGGQFYGYTF. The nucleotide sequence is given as TGTGCCAGCAGCCAAGGGGGACAGTTCTATGGCTACACCTTC.